The 5 T cell receptor beta chains in this list originate from one sample, sequenced in a study of Graves' ophthalmopathy and Graves' hyperthyroidism. TCR beta CDR3 amplification used RNA transcripts. Scientists carried out first-round RT-PCR using HTBI primers and then a second-round multiplex PCR. Each CDR3 protein is one row after TCRdb ran MiXCR on the multiplex PCR reads. This table holds hundreds of thousands of distinct CDR3 sequences, 22% found once. The specimen was peripheral blood. The receptors were gathered from a woman aged 18-35 years with stable Graves' hyperthyroidism. Some clones in this sample may be carry-over from other donors' samples.

This clonotype occurred many times. The chain carries TRBV2 and TRBJ1-2; D is unclear. This CDR3 has 14 amino acids. V dropped 4 bases and J dropped 2 bases, with 11 bases sitting between them. CDR1 and CDR2 (germline): SNHLY, FYNNEI. CDR3 coding DNA: TGTGCCAGCAGTGGCGGCAGAAAAAACTATGGCTACACCTTC. The encoded protein is CASSGGRKNYGYTF.

This clonotype was detected a few times. One end of the junction varies from germline; a read error may be responsible. The chain links TRBV5-1 to TRBJ2-5; D may be TRBD1 (5 bases). The V gene's germline CDR1 is SGHRS and CDR2 YFSETQ. This CDR3 has 14 amino acids. CDR3 DNA: TGCGCCAGCAGCTTGGGCAGGGCTGGAGAGACCCAGCACTTC. This translates into CASSLGRAGETQHF.

This clonotype has at least ten counts. The chain joins TRBV7-8 to TRBJ2-7; D might be TRBD1 (6 bases). Trimming removed 1 base from V and 5 bases from J, with 9 bases in between. CDR1 is SGHVS and CDR2 is FQNEAQ in the germline V gene. The CDR3 sequence is 13 residues long. The CDR3: CASSLDRAHEQYF. In DNA, the CDR3 is TGTGCCAGCAGCTTAGACAGGGCCCACGAGCAGTACTTC. The entire variable domain, with the rest obtained from reference TRBV7-8 and TRBJ2-7, is as follows: GAGVSQSPRYKVAKRGQDVALRCDPISGHVSLFWYQQALGQGPEFLTYFQNEAQLDKSGLPSDRFFAERPEGSVSTLKIQRTQQEDSAVYLCASSLDRAHEQYFGPGTRLTVT.

In its sample, this clonotype was seen a few times. The chain combines TRBV11-1 with TRBJ2-7; D is unclear. The CDR3 consists of 16 residues. Germline CDR1 SGHAT, CDR2 FQDESV (reference sequence). V was cut by 6 bases and J by 3 bases, with 21 bases left in between. As DNA, the CDR3 is TGTGCCAGCAGTCGCTGGGGTTTAGTGACGGGCTACGAGCAGTACTTC. Translating it yields CASSRWGLVTGYEQYF.

The genes are TRBV20-1 and TRBJ1-1; D uncertain. The CDR3 is made up of 15 amino acids. CDR1 DFQATT and CDR2 SNEGSKA come from the germline V gene (reference sequence). Trimming took off 3 bases at V and 0 bases at J, with 14 bases between the two ends. The CDR3 region is CSAREGVHLNTEAFF. The CDR3 DNA reads as TGCAGTGCTAGGGAGGGAGTCCATTTGAACACTGAAGCTTTCTTT.